A selection of T cell receptor beta chains follows, all from one sample in a study of blood T cell repertoires in COVID-19. Assay: immunoSEQ multiplex PCR; the TCRdb copy retains only in-frame clones and omits some. This table has some 200,000 clones, roughly 94% appearing once. The sequencing input was peripheral blood. The receptors derive from a young man with acute or convalescent COVID-19. Each CDR3 is given without its conserved first and last residue.

TRBJ2-7	TRBV11-2	ASGQGAGVYEQY
TRBJ2-7	TRBV19	ATRPSFFRSGGTYEQY
TRBJ2-5	TRBV6-5	ASKRQGAEGETQY
TRBJ1-2	TRBV7-8	ASSNTQGSNYGYT
TRBJ2-7	TRBV28	ASTNLGGVGYEQY
TRBJ1-4	TRBV5-1	ASSFSTQGPNEKLF
TRBJ2-1	TRBV4-1	ASSPRDSTYNEQF
TRBJ2-7	TRBV6-6	ASTNSGSSYEQY
TRBJ2-7	TRBV2	ASSGAQASYEQY
TRBJ2-1	TRBV19	ASEQGANEQF
TRBJ1-1	TRBV9	ASSVTVNTEAF
TRBJ2-1	TRBV19	ASSKTRGQGRNEQF
TRBJ1-2	TRBV15	ATSRDRGDRGYT
TRBJ1-6	TRBV19	ASGRNSFNSPLH
TRBJ2-3	TRBV7-3	ASSLTLAGAGTDTQY
TRBJ2-2	TRBV28	ASSSRGRRAGELF
TRBJ2-5	TRBV6-5	ASSPGLTGPETQY
TRBJ2-3	TRBV27	ASSFSGEGPDTQY
TRBJ1-6	TRBV6-6	ASNENSPLH
TRBJ2-1	TRBV27	ASRTIAGNYNEQF
TRBJ2-2	TRBV6-6	ASTPRTNTGELF
TRBJ2-2	TRBV7-9	ASSLVQGPGELF
TRBJ2-4	TRBV28	ASSLGLARGNIQY
TRBJ2-5	TRBV7-3	ATRETQY
TRBJ2-7	TRBV15	ATSRRDRVGEQY
TRBJ2-7	TRBV28	ASSLGGFSYEQY
TRBJ1-4	TRBV3-1/TRBV3-2	ASSQELVGGREKLF
TRBJ2-7	TRBV5-1	ASRRTGERYEQY
TRBJ1-1	TRBV7-9	ASSKPGTAQFQAF
TRBJ2-5	TRBV9	ASSGTQLAGRETQY
TRBJ1-6	TRBV2	ASTVQSGGTSPLH
TRBJ2-1	TRBV25-1	ASSDSGAEQF
TRBJ1-1	TRBV27	ASSLTGGITEAF
TRBJ1-2	TRBV2	ASNDRASDFGSYGYT
TRBJ2-7	TRBV6-1	ASSDPSSLFYEQY
TRBJ2-5	TRBV2	ASSIETQY
TRBJ2-7	TRBV6-1	ASSEILGGQGYEQY
TRBJ2-1	TRBV18	ASSPRQGTNEQF
TRBJ2-3	TRBV7-3	ASSPGPTDTQY